This TCR beta chain emerged from a study of radiation and T cells in renal cell carcinoma. About the research overall: Nephrectomy followed 15 Gy stereotactic body radiation by 4 weeks. Study results and limitations: From baseline, blood top tumor clonotypes peaked at 2 weeks post-radiation. No pretreatment tumor biopsies were available for baseline clonotypes.

This CDR3 comprises 17 residues. The germline gives CDR1 MDHEN, CDR2 SYDVKM. The V gene end was trimmed by 7 bases and the J gene end by 5 bases; junction bases not matched to a gene: 14. Remarks on this clone: Its matching antigen is unknown.

Time point of the sample: baseline pretreatment blood. Treatment given: 15 Gy SBRT to primary tumor, nephrectomy 4 weeks later. Clear cell pathology was present in this patient's renal cell carcinoma. Sequencing used immunoSEQ multiplex PCR; TCRdb keeps in-frame clones, though not all of them. This table has about 49,000 clones, approximately 83% appearing once. The chain is built from TRBV28 and TRBJ1-2, with TRBD1 identical over 12 bases. Sequenced here: blood, sampled from a patient whose treatment included radiotherapy and nephrectomy. The TCR was taken from a woman between 65 and 79 years old with renal cell carcinoma. Here the CDR3 reads CASNLPSGTGGAYGYTF. In nucleotides, the CDR3 is TGTGCCAGCAATCTACCTTCCGGGACAGGGGGCGCTTATGGCTACACCTTC.